This entry features one T cell receptor beta chain sequence. These data originate in a study of blood T cell repertoires in COVID-19. TCRdb's copy holds only in-frame clones and misses some; the assay was immunoSEQ multiplex PCR. The table lists 100,000 or so clones, roughly 81% of them singletons. Germline assignment: CDR1 SGHRS and CDR2 YFSETQ. The V end lost 3 bases, the J end lost 7 bases, and 14 bases lay between the germline ends. This CDR3 is 13 amino acids long. This sequence was found in a woman aged 70-85 years with acute or convalescent COVID-19. The gene calls are TRBV5-1 and TRBJ2-7; no firm D call. Sample: peripheral blood. The DNA for the CDR3 is TGCGCCAGCAGCTGGTCCGAGACCGGGGAGCAGTACTTC. It translates to CASSWSETGEQYF.